This TCR beta chain was recorded in a study of Graves' ophthalmopathy and Graves' hyperthyroidism. The study, taken as a whole, reports: Also, most clonotypes expanded in the thyroid above 0.001 frequency appeared in blood.

Germline V gives CDR1 SGHRS, CDR2 YFSETQ. With V trimmed by 7 bases and J by 0 bases, 9 bases remained unmatched. The CDR3 runs 15 residues. Other autoimmune diseases, uncontrolled infections, pregnancy or lactation ruled patients out of participation. The evidence that diagnosis relied on was clinical symptoms, serum thyroxine, TRAb, thyroid ultrasound and orbital computed tomography. Amplification of the TCR beta CDR3 regions used RNA transcripts (as template). RT-PCR was first run with HTBI primers, then multiplex PCR in a second round. Each CDR3 protein gets one entry after TCRdb re-called the multiplex PCR reads with MiXCR. The profile shows over a million distinct CDR3 sequences, less than 45% of them singletons. In the case of this clonotype: What it binds is unknown.

The clonotype originates from an adult man with Graves' hyperthyroidism. The rearrangement links TRBV5-1 to TRBJ1-1, with TRBD1 matching over 7 bases. The sequencing sample was made of peripheral blood or thyroid tissue (not recorded which). The CDR3 loop reads CASRQGGNVNTEAFF. The CDR3 DNA reads as TGCGCCAGCCGCCAGGGGGGGAATGTGAACACTGAAGCTTTCTTT. Filled out from reference TRBV5-1 and TRBJ1-1, the complete variable domain reads KAGVTQTPRYLIKTRGQQVTLSCSPISGHRSVSWYQQTPGQGLQFLFEYFSETQRNKGNFPGRFSGRQFSNSRSEMNVSTLELGDSALYLCASRQGGNVNTEAFFGQGTRLTVV.